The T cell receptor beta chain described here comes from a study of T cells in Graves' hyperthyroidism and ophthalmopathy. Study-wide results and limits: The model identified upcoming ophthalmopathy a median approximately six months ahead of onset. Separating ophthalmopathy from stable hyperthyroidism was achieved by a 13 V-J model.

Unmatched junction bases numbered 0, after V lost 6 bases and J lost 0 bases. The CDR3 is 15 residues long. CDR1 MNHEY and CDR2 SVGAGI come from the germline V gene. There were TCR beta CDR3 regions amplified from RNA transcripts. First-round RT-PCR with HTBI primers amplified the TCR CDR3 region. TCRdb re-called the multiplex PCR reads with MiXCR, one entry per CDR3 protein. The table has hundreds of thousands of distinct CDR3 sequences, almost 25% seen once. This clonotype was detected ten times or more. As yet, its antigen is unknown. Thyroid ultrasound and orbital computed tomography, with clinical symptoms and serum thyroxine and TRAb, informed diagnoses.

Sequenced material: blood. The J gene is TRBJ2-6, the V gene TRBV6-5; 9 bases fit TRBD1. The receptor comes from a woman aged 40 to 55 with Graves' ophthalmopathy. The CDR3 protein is CASRTGGSGANVLTF. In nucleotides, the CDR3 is TGTGCCAGCAGGACAGGGGGCTCTGGGGCCAACGTCCTGACTTTC.